This TCR beta chain stems from a study of regulatory T cells in long-lasting Graves disease. Arm-PCR of CDR3 regions and iRepertoire HTBI primers were used to build TCR beta libraries. Under the authors' procedure: Gene usage covered 55 to 70 TRBV and roughly 14 TRBJ segments. TCRdb used MiXCR to reprocess the multiplex PCR reads, holding one entry per CDR3 protein. The V and J calls, along with clone size, are taken from TCRdb and not from the paper's own processing. The top ten hold roughly a tenth of the sample, which has more than 400,000 distinct CDR3 sequences, around 15% seen once. Germline V CDR1 and CDR2: SGHVS, FQNEAQ. This CDR3 has 15 residues. Trimming took off 1 base at V and 5 bases at J, with 15 bases between the two ends. Regarding the study as a whole: The study examined only peripheral blood, not thyroid tissue.

This clonotype was counted only a few times. Its specificity is unknown. Time point meaning: newly diagnosed GD, antithyroid drugs for less than 3 months. PBMC-derived RNA was used for the TCR library. The same specimen was also included in a second study, on T cells in Graves' hyperthyroidism and ophthalmopathy.

This sequence was found in a woman in her twenties or thirties with Graves disease. The V and J genes are TRBV7-8 and TRBJ2-7, with D unresolved. Here the sequenced sample was peripheral blood mononuclear cells (PBMCs), taken at new diagnosis, from a patient treated with antithyroid drugs. The CDR3 sequence: CASSLGRKPADEQYF. The CDR3 nucleotides are TGTGCCAGCAGCTTAGGACGGAAGCCCGCTGACGAGCAGTACTTC.